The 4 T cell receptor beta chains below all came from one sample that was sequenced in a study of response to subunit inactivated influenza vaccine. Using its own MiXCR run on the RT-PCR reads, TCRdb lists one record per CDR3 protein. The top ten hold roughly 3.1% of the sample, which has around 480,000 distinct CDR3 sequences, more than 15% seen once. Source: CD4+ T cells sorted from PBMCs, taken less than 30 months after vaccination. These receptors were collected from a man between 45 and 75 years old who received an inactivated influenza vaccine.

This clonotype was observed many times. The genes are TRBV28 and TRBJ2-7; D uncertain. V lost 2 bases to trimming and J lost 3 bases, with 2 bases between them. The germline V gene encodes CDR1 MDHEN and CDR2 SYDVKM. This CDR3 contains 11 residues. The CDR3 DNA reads TGTGCCAGCAGTTTACACTACGAGCAGTACTTC. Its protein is CASSLHYEQYF.

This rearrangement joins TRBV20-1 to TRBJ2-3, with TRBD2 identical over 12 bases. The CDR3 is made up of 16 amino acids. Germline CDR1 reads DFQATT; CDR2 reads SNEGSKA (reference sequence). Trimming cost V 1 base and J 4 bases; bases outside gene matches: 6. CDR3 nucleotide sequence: TGCAGTGCTAGAGCGCTAGCGGGAGGGCCGCCAGATACGCAGTATTTT. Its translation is CSARALAGGPPDTQYF.

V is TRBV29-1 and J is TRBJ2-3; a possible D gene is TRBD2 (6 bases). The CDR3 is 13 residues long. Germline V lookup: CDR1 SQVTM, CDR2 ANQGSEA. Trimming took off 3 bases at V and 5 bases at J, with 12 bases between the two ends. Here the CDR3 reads CSVDTSLEDTQYF. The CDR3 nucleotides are TGCAGCGTTGACACTAGCTTGGAAGATACGCAGTATTTT.

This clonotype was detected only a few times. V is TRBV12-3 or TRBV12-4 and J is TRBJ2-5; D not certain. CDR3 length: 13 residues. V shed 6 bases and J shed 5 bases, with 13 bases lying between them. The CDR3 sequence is CASRQGFRETQYF. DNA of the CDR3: TGTGCCAGCAGACAAGGTTTCCGGGAGACCCAGTACTTC.